This T cell receptor (beta chain) came from a study of preoperative IRX-2 immunotherapy in early breast cancer. Trimming at V came to 10 bases and at J to 8 bases, leaving 10 bases not matched to a gene. This CDR3 contains 14 residues. CDR1 is MNHGY and CDR2 is SAAAGT in the germline V gene. Regarding treatment: preoperative locoregional IRX-2 cytokine immunotherapy. Method: immunoSEQ multiplex PCR; TCRdb's copy keeps in-frame clones and lacks some. The sample lists approximately 96,000 clones; approximately 90% were seen once. The clonotype was recovered from a human donor with breast cancer. The chain links TRBV6-8 to TRBJ1-4; 10 nucleotides line up with TRBD1. Sequencing was performed on tumor tissue, taken after IRX-2 immunotherapy. The CDR3 DNA reads as TGTGCCATCAAGCGGAAGGGACAGGGGGAAAAACTGTTTTTT. This translates into CAIKRKGQGEKLFF.